These 23 T cell receptor beta chains were sequenced from one sample in a study of T cell responses to AZD1222 COVID-19 vaccine. Method: immunoSEQ multiplex PCR; TCRdb's copy keeps in-frame clones and lacks some. Of about 100,000 clones listed, over 90% are singletons. The sample here was peripheral blood, taken on day 0 of AZD1222 vaccination. Receptors originate from an adult in good health.

This rearrangement joins TRBV6-4 to TRBJ2-5; TRBD1 matches at 9 bases. The germline gives CDR1 MRHNA, CDR2 SNTAGT. V dropped 3 bases and J dropped 5; count of bases not matched to a gene: 13. CDR3 length: 17 amino acids. Written as DNA, the CDR3 is TGTGCCAGCAGTGAATCCCGTTGGACAGGGGAACCGGAGACCCAGTACTTC. It encodes CASSESRWTGEPETQYF.

This chain links TRBV11-2 with TRBJ1-1; D perhaps matches TRBD1 (6 bases). The CDR3 sequence is 15 residues long. Looked up from germline, CDR1 is SGHAT and CDR2 is FQNNGV. The V and J ends lost 3 bases and 8 bases respectively, with 19 bases between them. The CDR3 is CASSFPGTRFREAFF. The CDR3 coding sequence is TGTGCCAGCAGCTTCCCGGGGACACGGTTTAGAGAAGCTTTCTTT.

This chain links TRBV28 with TRBJ1-1; TRBD1 matches 8 bases. Germline V gene data show CDR1 as MDHEN and CDR2 as SYDVKM. There are 15 residues in the CDR3. After removal of 6 bases from V and 0 bases from J, the junction contained 6 bases not matched to a gene. The CDR3 DNA is TGTGCCAGCAGGGCATGGACAGGGCTGAACACTGAAGCTTTCTTT. The encoded protein is CASRAWTGLNTEAFF.

V and J are TRBV15 and TRBJ2-6; D perhaps matches TRBD1 (6 bases). Trimming removed 1 base from V and 4 bases from J, with 8 bases in between. This CDR3 has 15 amino acids. Germline CDR1 is LNHNV and CDR2 is YYDKDF (reference sequence). CDR3 amino acids: CATSRGGLGANVLTF. As DNA, the CDR3 is TGTGCCACCAGCAGAGGGGGGCTAGGGGCCAACGTCCTGACTTTC.

As DNA, the CDR3 is TGCGCCAGCAGTGTATTCGGACTAGCGGGGGGCACCGGGGAGCTGTTTTTT. This sequence encodes CASSVFGLAGGTGELFF. The V and J genes are TRBV10-1 and TRBJ2-2, with 14 bases fitting TRBD2. V lost 4 bases and J lost 4; bases outside the gene matches: 5. Germline loops: CDR1 WNHNN, CDR2 SYGVQD (reference sequence). The CDR3 contains 17 residues.

The chain has TRBV30 and TRBJ1-5, with D perhaps TRBD1 (5 bases). Germline loops: CDR1 GTSNPN, CDR2 SVGIG (reference sequence). The CDR3 runs 14 residues. V lost 0 bases to trimming and J lost 4 bases, with 10 bases between them. CDR3 nucleotides: TGTGCCTGGAGTGTAGGGGACCTAAATCAGCCCCAGCATTTT. Protein sequence: CAWSVGDLNQPQHF.

This chain connects TRBV7-9 to TRBJ2-3, with 9 bases lining up with TRBD2. V lost 1 base, J lost 6 bases, and 5 bases stayed unmatched. The CDR3 consists of 15 residues. Germline V gives CDR1 SEHNR, CDR2 FQNEAQ (reference sequence). The chain's CDR3 is CASSLVAGVGDTQYF. In DNA, the CDR3 is TGTGCCAGCAGCTTAGTAGCGGGAGTTGGTGATACGCAGTATTTT.

This clone has just one count. The CDR3 is CAGAGGASGYTF. Here the CDR3 DNA reads TGTGCCGGTGCTGGGGGCGCCTCTGGCTACACCTTC. The chain links TRBV28 to TRBJ1-2; the D gene is possibly TRBD1 (6 bases). CDR3 size: 12 residues. V lost 11 bases and J lost 7, with 17 bases in between. CDR1 is MDHEN and CDR2 is SYDVKM in the germline V gene.

The chain is built from TRBV3-1 (or the pseudogene TRBV3-2) and TRBJ1-4; D ambiguous. The CDR3 extends over 14 amino acids. The ends were cut back, 5 bases at V and 4 bases at J, with 11 bases in the middle. Germline values: CDR1 LGHDT, CDR2 YNNKEL (reference sequence). The CDR3 DNA sequence: TGTGCCAGCAGCGATAACCGGGGTAATGAAAAACTGTTTTTT. Translated, it gives CASSDNRGNEKLFF.

This clone was picked up one time. This chain uses TRBV29-1 with TRBJ2-3; 12 bases match TRBD1. The germline CDR1 and CDR2 sequences are SQVTM and ANQGSEA. The CDR3 is 13 residues long. Unmatched junction bases numbered 0, after V lost 4 bases and J lost 4 bases. The CDR3 nucleotides are TGCAGCGTTGGGGACAGGGGGCCAGATACGCAGTATTTT. Protein sequence: CSVGDRGPDTQYF.

The chain recombines TRBV27 with TRBJ2-3; maybe TRBD1 (5 bases). Between the trimmed V and J ends, which lost 7 bases and 4 bases, there was a span of 18 bases. Germline CDR1 and CDR2: MNHEY and SMNVEV (reference sequence). This CDR3 region has 15 residues. In DNA form, the CDR3 reads TGTGCCAGCAAACTTTGGGCCATGGGGCCAGATACGCAGTATTTT. This encodes CASKLWAMGPDTQYF.

The chain couples TRBV7-2 to TRBJ2-5; D ambiguous. The V and J ends lost 3 bases and 5 bases respectively, with 4 bases between them. The CDR3 consists of 11 residues. Germline assignment: CDR1 SGHTA and CDR2 FQGNSA. The CDR3 DNA reads as TGTGCCAGCAGCTTCACGGAGACCCAGTACTTC. It specifies CASSFTETQYF.

The chain recombines TRBV28 with TRBJ1-3, with a tentative D call TRBD1 (5 bases). This CDR3 region has 14 residues. Trimming took 5 bases from V and 3 from J, leaving 11 bases between them. Germline CDR1 is MDHEN and CDR2 is SYDVKM. In DNA, the CDR3 is TGTGCCAGCAGTCGAGGGGTTTATGGAAACACCATATATTTT. It translates to CASSRGVYGNTIYF.

The chain recombines TRBV27 with TRBJ2-7; TRBD1 agrees at 7 bases. V was pared by 2 bases and J by 3 bases, with 4 bases of the junction left unmatched. The germline CDR1 and CDR2 sequences are MNHEY and SMNVEV (reference sequence). This CDR3 is built from 14 residues. The CDR3 sequence: CASSLKGQFYEQYF. CDR3 coding DNA: TGTGCCAGCAGTTTAAAGGGACAGTTCTACGAGCAGTACTTC.

This clone was seen just once. In DNA, the CDR3 is TGTGCCACGAGGGGAGGCCAGGGGGACTCAGATACGCAGTATTTT. It encodes CATRGGQGDSDTQYF. The gene calls are TRBV15 and TRBJ2-3, with D tentatively TRBD1 (7 bases). Looked up from germline, CDR1 is LNHNV and CDR2 is YYDKDF (reference sequence). Deletions cut 9 bases from V and 4 bases from J, with 20 bases between. The CDR3 has 15 residues.

The chain is built from TRBV30 and TRBJ2-7; 14 nucleotides align to TRBD2. This CDR3 is built from 17 residues. Germline assignment: CDR1 GTSNPN and CDR2 SVGIG (reference sequence). V was pared by 8 bases and J by 3 bases, with 15 bases of the junction left unmatched. CDR3: CALSGLAGASDNYEQYF. The CDR3 DNA sequence: TGTGCCCTCTCGGGACTAGCGGGAGCCTCGGATAACTACGAGCAGTACTTC.

V gene TRBV28 combines with J gene TRBJ1-5; tentative D call: TRBD1 (5 bases). The CDR3 extends over 13 amino acids. Looked up from germline, CDR1 is MDHEN and CDR2 is SYDVKM. V was trimmed by 8 bases and J by 5 bases, leaving 13 bases between them. CDR3 in DNA: TGTGCCAGCCACGGAAGGGACTATCAGCCCCAGCATTTT. Translated, it gives CASHGRDYQPQHF. Filled out from reference TRBV28 and TRBJ1-5, the complete variable domain reads DVKVTQSSRYLVKRTGEKVFLECVQDMDHENMFWYRQDPGLGLRLIYFSYDVKMKEKGDIPEGYSVSREKKERFSLILESASTNQTSMYLCASHGRDYQPQHFGDGTRLSIL.

This clone has a handful of counts. The chain has TRBV7-2 and TRBJ1-6, with TRBD1 identical over 7 bases. The germline gives CDR1 SGHTA, CDR2 FQGNSA. V trimming: 3 bases; J trimming: 9 bases; junction bases outside the gene matches: 11. The CDR3 covers 16 residues. DNA of the CDR3: TGTGCCAGCAGCTTGGCGGACAGGCCCCTTTCTTCACCCCTCCACTTT. Translating it yields CASSLADRPLSSPLHF.

This clone was counted once. The chain carries TRBV6-1 and TRBJ1-5, with D tentatively TRBD1 (5 bases). V was pared by 1 base and J by 0 bases, with 16 bases between. Germline lookup yields CDR1 MNHNS and CDR2 SASEGT. The CDR3 runs to 18 residues. As DNA, the CDR3 is TGTGCCAGCAGTGAAGGGGGCCACGGTGATTTTAGCAATCAGCCCCAGCATTTT. Translated, it gives CASSEGGHGDFSNQPQHF.

This clone is a singleton in its sample. The V call is TRBV5-6, the J call TRBJ1-1; D might be TRBD1 (6 bases). The CDR3 contains 13 residues. Per the germline V gene, CDR1 is SGHDT and CDR2 is YYEEEE. V lost 3 bases and J lost 5, with 11 bases in between. This CDR3 reads CASSYREGTEAFF. CDR3 coding DNA: TGTGCCAGCAGCTACAGGGAAGGTACTGAAGCTTTCTTT.

The V call is TRBV4-1, the J call TRBJ1-5; tentatively, D is TRBD1 (5 bases). CDR1 and CDR2 from the germline V gene are MGHRA and YSYEKL. V was cut by 7 bases and J by 2 bases, with 15 bases left in between. The CDR3 covers 15 residues. The CDR3, as DNA: TGCGCCAGCACTCAGGAGGGGTCGGGCAATCAGCCCCAGCATTTT. Protein product: CASTQEGSGNQPQHF.

The chain links TRBV25-1 to TRBJ2-3; possibly TRBD2 for D (5 bases). V lost 6 bases to trimming and J lost 1 base, with 11 bases between them. CDR1 and CDR2 from the germline V gene are MGHDK and SYGVNS. The CDR3 has 14 residues. The CDR3 DNA reads as TGTGCCAGCAGGGGGAGCGGCCGCACAGATACGCAGTATTTT. Its protein is CASRGSGRTDTQYF.

V gene TRBV4-2 combines with J gene TRBJ1-1; D is undetermined. Germline CDR1 is LGHNA and CDR2 is YNFKEQ. CDR3 length: 14 residues. V was clipped by 4 bases and J by 0 bases, with 9 bases between them. The CDR3 loop reads CASSPRKLNTEAFF. CDR3 DNA sequence: TGTGCCAGCAGCCCACGGAAATTGAACACTGAAGCTTTCTTT.